The 26 T cell receptor beta chains below all came from one sample that was sequenced in a study of T cells after yellow fever vaccination. TCRdb reanalysed the 5' RACE reads using MiXCR and keeps one entry per CDR3 protein. The sample shows around 140,000 distinct CDR3 sequences, around 7.7% of them seen only once. The material was CD4+ T cells sorted from PBMCs, obtained 5 days after the yellow fever booster vaccination. The receptors originated from a man aged 25 to 45 who received the YFV17D yellow fever vaccine.

This clonotype has a count of ten or more. J is TRBJ2-7 and V is TRBV5-5, with D unresolved. The germline V gene has CDR1 SGHKS and CDR2 YYEKEE (reference sequence). V lost 5 bases and J lost 2, with 14 bases in between. The CDR3 is 14 amino acids. CDR3 nucleotides: TGTGCCAGCAGTCCAAGGCCCCCGACCTACGAGCAGTACTTC. Translated, it gives CASSPRPPTYEQYF.

This clonotype has a handful of counts. V and J are TRBV4-3 and TRBJ2-7, with 7 bases aligning to TRBD1. J lost 4 bases, V lost 0 bases, and 9 bases had no gene match. The CDR3 sequence is 16 residues long. Looked up from germline, CDR1 is LGHNA and CDR2 is YSLEER. CDR3 in amino acids: CASSQDHRQGRYEQYF. For the CDR3, the DNA is TGCGCCAGCAGCCAAGATCACCGACAGGGAAGGTACGAGCAGTACTTC.

This clonotype was picked up many times. The V call is TRBV23-1, the J call TRBJ2-3; D is tentatively TRBD1 or TRBD2 (5 bases each). TRBV23-1 is an ORF; its function is uncertain. V was shortened by 10 bases and J by 3 bases, with 23 bases between the two germline ends. The CDR3 sequence is 16 residues long. DNA for the CDR3: TGCGCCAAGGGACGGACGGACGCGCGAACAACAGATACGCAGTATTTT. This encodes CAKGRTDARTTDTQYF.

This clonotype was detected many times. This sequence joins TRBV20-1 and TRBJ2-1, with TRBD2 identical over 8 bases. Trimming at V came to 3 bases and at J to 2 bases, leaving 6 bases not matched to a gene. The CDR3 has 15 residues. Germline loops: CDR1 DFQATT, CDR2 SNEGSKA (reference sequence). CDR3 residues: CSARRFSGAYNEQFF. The CDR3 DNA reads TGCAGTGCTAGGAGATTTAGCGGGGCCTACAATGAGCAGTTCTTC.

This clonotype was seen at least ten times. CDR3 sequence reads: CASSGIPPGLADSYNEQFF. The CDR3 DNA sequence: TGCGCCAGCAGCGGCATCCCTCCGGGACTAGCGGACTCCTACAATGAGCAGTTCTTC. J is TRBJ2-1 and V is TRBV5-1; TRBD2 matches 11 bases. Germline CDR1 SGHRS, CDR2 YFSETQ. Unmatched junction bases numbered 12, after V lost 4 bases and J lost 0 bases. CDR3 length: 19 amino acids.

The rearrangement links TRBV5-1 to TRBJ1-1, with 9 bases aligning to TRBD1. V lost 3 bases and J lost 1; bases outside the gene matches: 4. The CDR3 is 15 residues long. Looked up from germline, CDR1 is SGHRS and CDR2 is YFSETQ. The CDR3 DNA follows: TGCGCCAGCAGCTCTGGGACAGGGACGAACACTGAAGCTTTCTTT. As protein: CASSSGTGTNTEAFF.

This clonotype was counted many times. V and J are TRBV20-1 and TRBJ1-1; D remains unclear. V lost 3 bases and J 1 base, leaving 9 bases between the germline ends. CDR1 and CDR2 (germline): DFQATT, SNEGSKA (reference sequence). The CDR3 contains 13 residues. In nucleotides, the CDR3 is TGCAGTGCTAGCCGAGACCGGAACACTGAAGCTTTCTTT. Translating gives CSASRDRNTEAFF.

This clonotype was seen repeatedly, ten times or more. The chain employs TRBV20-1 and TRBJ2-3, with D unresolved. CDR1 and CDR2 (germline): DFQATT, SNEGSKA (reference sequence). The CDR3 contains 12 residues. Trimming took 4 bases from V and 3 from J, leaving 8 bases between them. The chain's CDR3 is CSAIRETDTQYF. The CDR3 DNA reads as TGCAGTGCTATTAGGGAAACAGATACGCAGTATTTT.

This clonotype has more than one count but fewer than ten. The rearrangement joins TRBV6-2 or TRBV6-3 to TRBJ2-7; D might be TRBD2 (6 bases). Trimming stripped 6 bases from V and 1 base from J, with 13 bases between. This CDR3 has 14 residues. Per the germline V gene, CDR1 is MNHEY and CDR2 is SVGEGT. CDR3 amino acids: CASRGLTDSYEQYF. CDR3 bases: TGTGCCAGCAGGGGACTTACGGATTCCTACGAGCAGTACTTC.

This clonotype was recorded at least ten times. This chain connects TRBV4-3 to TRBJ2-5; 11 nucleotides match TRBD2. CDR3 size: 16 residues. J lost 5 bases, V lost 0 bases, and 5 bases had no gene match. The germline gives CDR1 LGHNA, CDR2 YSLEER. CDR3 DNA: TGCGCCAGCAGCCAAGATCGGCCTAGCGGGAGGGAGACCCAGTACTTC. It encodes CASSQDRPSGRETQYF.

This clonotype was seen a few times. The chain has TRBV18 and TRBJ1-1, with no clear D. Trimming stripped 3 bases from V and 4 bases from J, with 9 bases between. CDR1 is KGHSH and CDR2 is LQKENI in the germline V gene. The length of the CDR3 is 13 residues. Written as DNA, the CDR3 is TGTGCCAGCTCACCTCAAGGTATCACTGAAGCTTTCTTT. Translated, it gives CASSPQGITEAFF.

Only a few counts were recorded for this clonotype. J is TRBJ1-1 and V is TRBV18; a possible D gene is TRBD1 (6 bases). With 4 bases removed from V and 5 bases from J, the gap between germline ends came to 14 bases. The CDR3 spans 14 residues. Germline lookup yields CDR1 KGHSH and CDR2 LQKENI. The CDR3 spells CASSLQGSGTEAFF. DNA for the CDR3: TGTGCCAGCTCACTTCAGGGGTCGGGGACTGAAGCTTTCTTT.

This clonotype has a count of ten or more. The chain is built from TRBV7-9 and TRBJ2-2; 9 bases map to TRBD1. The CDR3 is made up of 16 amino acids. After removal of 4 bases from V and 6 bases from J, the junction contained 9 bases not matched to a gene. In germline, CDR1 is SEHNR, CDR2 FQNEAQ (reference sequence). The CDR3 DNA reads TGTGCCAGCAGCTCACCGAACAGGGGGCGCCCCGGGGAGCTGTTTTTT. Protein sequence: CASSSPNRGRPGELFF.

This clonotype was recorded at least ten times. V gene TRBV7-3 combines with J gene TRBJ2-1, with 7 positions matching TRBD2. CDR1 is SGHTA and CDR2 is FQGTGA in the germline V gene. This CDR3 has 14 residues. V lost 1 base, J lost 6 bases, and 3 bases stayed unmatched. CDR3 region: CASSLIGTTNEQFF. The DNA of the CDR3 is TGTGCCAGCAGCTTAATCGGGACTACCAATGAGCAGTTCTTC.

This clonotype occurred many times. V is TRBV5-1 and J is TRBJ2-3, with D tentatively TRBD1 (6 bases). Trimming removed 0 bases at V and 6 bases at J, with 14 bases between. The germline V gene encodes CDR1 SGHRS and CDR2 YFSETQ. This CDR3 is built from 15 residues. The CDR3 loop reads CASSLGTGYLDTQYF. Here the CDR3 DNA reads TGCGCCAGCAGCTTGGGTACAGGGTATCTGGATACGCAGTATTTT.

In its sample, this clonotype was seen many times. The V gene is TRBV4-3, the J gene TRBJ1-2; D is unresolved. Trimming shortened V by 4 bases and J by 2 bases, and 20 bases separated the two germline ends. This CDR3 has 17 residues. The germline gives CDR1 LGHNA, CDR2 YSLEER. CDR3 nucleotide sequence: TGCGCCAGCAGCCGCGGATCGGGCAGCACCGAAAACTATGGCTACACCTTC. It is translated as CASSRGSGSTENYGYTF.

This clonotype was detected only a few times. V is TRBV20-1 and J is TRBJ2-1; 7 bases are a match to TRBD1. Germline V CDR1 and CDR2: DFQATT, SNEGSKA (reference sequence). The CDR3 is made up of 14 amino acids. V shed 6 bases, J shed 6 bases, and the junction held 11 bases outside the gene matches. CDR3 sequence: CSAKPGQISNEQFF. The CDR3 coding sequence is TGCAGTGCCAAACCGGGACAGATTTCCAATGAGCAGTTCTTC.

This clonotype was recorded many times. The gene calls are TRBV4-1 and TRBJ2-1, with D hard to call. The CDR3 loop spans 11 amino acids. Germline V gene sequence: CDR1 MGHRA, CDR2 YSYEKL. V lost 2 bases, J lost 10 bases, and 6 bases lay in between. The CDR3 DNA is TGCGCCAGCAGCCAACTCGTCGAGCAGTTCTTC. Protein sequence: CASSQLVEQFF.

This clonotype was observed at least ten times. The chain employs TRBV6-6 and TRBJ2-5, with unresolved D. CDR1 and CDR2 from the germline V gene are MNHNY and SVGAGI (reference sequence). This CDR3 has 12 amino acids. The germline V and J ends were trimmed by 8 bases and 2 bases, with 9 bases remaining between them. DNA for the CDR3: TGTGCCAGCGTAGGAGATCAAGAGACCCAGTACTTC. Protein product: CASVGDQETQYF.

V and J are TRBV19 and TRBJ2-2, with TRBD1 matching over 7 bases. The CDR3 consists of 16 residues. Germline CDR1 is LNHDA and CDR2 is SQIVND (reference sequence). Trimming took 1 base from V and 2 from J; bases not matched to a gene: 4. CDR3 protein: CASSIVRQGNTGELFF. In DNA, the CDR3 is TGTGCCAGTAGTATAGTTCGACAGGGTAACACCGGGGAGCTGTTTTTT.

The table lists this clonotype with many counts. The chain recombines TRBV20-1 with TRBJ1-6, with a tentative D call TRBD1 (6 bases). Germline-derived CDR1 and CDR2 are DFQATT and SNEGSKA (reference sequence). The V end lost 6 bases, the J end lost 6 bases, and 12 bases lay between the germline ends. The CDR3 has 13 amino acids. The chain's CDR3 is CSARTESNSPLHF. Written as DNA, the CDR3 is TGCAGTGCCCGGACAGAAAGTAATTCACCCCTCCACTTT.

This clonotype was recorded at least ten times. The rearrangement joins TRBV12-3 or TRBV12-4 to TRBJ1-3; no clear D. The V and J ends lost 4 bases and 0 bases respectively, with 10 bases between them. This CDR3 spans 15 amino acids. Here the CDR3 reads CASSSLDLSGNTIYF. The CDR3 region has the DNA TGTGCCAGCAGTTCTTTGGACCTCTCTGGAAACACCATATATTTT.

This clonotype came up many times. This chain joins TRBV7-9 and TRBJ2-1, with a tentative D call TRBD2 (5 bases). CDR1 and CDR2 (germline): SEHNR, FQNEAQ (reference sequence). The V end lost 7 bases, the J end lost 8 bases, and 15 bases lay between the germline ends. The CDR3 has 13 residues. CDR3 residues: CASITSNGDEQFF. DNA for the CDR3: TGTGCCAGCATCACATCCAACGGGGATGAGCAGTTCTTC.

The chain joins TRBV5-4 to TRBJ2-4; 9 bases agree with TRBD1. The CDR3 has 18 residues. Germline CDR1 is SGHNT and CDR2 is YYREEE (reference sequence). After removal of 4 bases from V and 1 base from J, the junction contained 12 bases not matched to a gene. CDR3 DNA sequence: TGTGCCAGCAGCGGGACCGGGACAGGGAAGGGGGCCAAAAACATTCAGTACTTC. It translates to CASSGTGTGKGAKNIQYF. The complete variable domain, with remaining parts taken from reference TRBV5-4 and TRBJ2-4, reads ETGVTQSPTHLIKTRGQQVTLRCSSQSGHNTVSWYQQALGQGPQFIFQYYREEENGRGNFPPRFSGLQFPNYSSELNVNALELDDSALYLCASSGTGTGKGAKNIQYFGAGTRLSVL.

This clonotype was counted ten times or more. The V call is TRBV7-9, the J call TRBJ2-7, with D unresolved. Germline CDR1 SEHNR, CDR2 FQNEAQ (reference sequence). V lost 3 bases and J lost 2, with 11 bases in between. The CDR3 extends over 14 amino acids. CDR3 nucleotide sequence: TGTGCCAGCAGCTTTGGTGACAAGACCTACGAGCAGTACTTC. Its translation is CASSFGDKTYEQYF.

The chain couples TRBV11-2 to TRBJ2-5; 8 bases agree with TRBD2. Germline CDR1 is SGHAT and CDR2 is FQNNGV. The CDR3 consists of 13 residues. With 5 bases clipped from V and 4 bases from J, the junction kept 3 bases outside the gene matches. The DNA of the CDR3 is TGTGCCAGCAGCGCCCTAGCGGGAGAGACCCAGTACTTC. Translated: CASSALAGETQYF.